These 5 T cell receptor beta chains were all obtained from the same sample, sequenced in a study of tumor-infiltrating lymphocytes in primary liver carcinoma. The input was around 0.5 ug total RNA; TCR beta cDNA was made from it with a constant-region primer. Sequencing libraries for TCR beta derived from three nested multiplex PCR rounds that used slightly modified ARM-PCR. The first two PCR rounds used TRBV1-TRBV30 forward primers with a C-beta reverse primer, 9 to 11 cycles each. TCRdb reanalysed the multiplex PCR reads using MiXCR and keeps one entry per CDR3 protein. Of about 100,000 distinct CDR3 sequences listed, 65% to 75% were seen once; the top ten hold around 12%. Without any cell sorting, roughly 20-32 mg of bulk tissue yielded co-extracted RNA and DNA. The sequenced sample was liver tumor tissue from sampling region 2. Subset indicated: tumor region T2, inferior pole. Source of these receptors: a woman aged 60-75 years with primary liver carcinoma and hepatitis B virus infection.

Details on this clonotype: The junction does not match germline at one end; this may be a read error. The chain joins TRBV11-1 to TRBJ1-5; D possibly corresponds to TRBD1 (5 bases). This CDR3 comprises 16 residues. Germline CDR1 SGHAT, CDR2 FQDESV (reference sequence). CDR3 sequence: CASSLPRRAWDHPHHF. The CDR3 nucleotides are TGTGCCAGCAGCCTACCACGTAGGGCATGGGACCACCCCCATCATTTT.

The chain has TRBV28 and TRBJ1-2, with TRBD1 matching 8 bases. Trimming at V came to 1 base and at J to 7 bases, leaving 14 bases not matched to a gene. This CDR3 is built from 17 residues. Germline CDR1 is MDHEN and CDR2 is SYDVKM. In nucleotides, the CDR3 is TGTGCCAGCAGTTTATTCCGAAGACAGGGGTCGGGCTGTGGCTACACCTTC. Its translation is CASSLFRRQGSGCGYTF.

With respect to this clonotype: At one end, the junction sequence differs from germline, possibly due to a read error. This chain connects TRBV11-2 to TRBJ2-3; 8 nucleotides align to TRBD2. The CDR3 totals 15 residues. Germline loops: CDR1 SGHAT, CDR2 FQNNGV. The CDR3 nucleotides read TGTGCCAGCAGCCCTGGACTAGCAGGCACAGATACACAGTATTTT. Amino acid sequence: CASSPGLAGTDTQYF.

At least ten counts were recorded for this clonotype. This chain connects TRBV11-2 to TRBJ2-3, with D perhaps matching TRBD1 or TRBD2 (5 bases each). Per germline, CDR1 SGHAT and CDR2 FQNNGV. The V end was cut by 5 bases, the J end by 2 bases, with 32 bases between. The CDR3 sequence is 21 residues long. CDR3 protein: CASSPGAVLKGRAANTDTQYF. CDR3 sequence (DNA): TGTGCCAGCAGCCCAGGAGCGGTCCTGAAGGGGCGTGCAGCTAACACAGATACGCAGTATTTT.

About this clonotype itself: A read error may produce the germline difference seen at one junction end. This rearrangement joins TRBV6-6 to TRBJ1-1; D may be TRBD1 (5 bases). CDR1 is MNHNY, CDR2 SVGAGI, per germline (reference sequence). This CDR3 is built from 13 residues. The CDR3 here is CVSSLQGLTEAFF. CDR3 sequence (DNA): TGTGTCAGCAGTTTGCAGGGACTAACTGAGGCTTTCTTT.